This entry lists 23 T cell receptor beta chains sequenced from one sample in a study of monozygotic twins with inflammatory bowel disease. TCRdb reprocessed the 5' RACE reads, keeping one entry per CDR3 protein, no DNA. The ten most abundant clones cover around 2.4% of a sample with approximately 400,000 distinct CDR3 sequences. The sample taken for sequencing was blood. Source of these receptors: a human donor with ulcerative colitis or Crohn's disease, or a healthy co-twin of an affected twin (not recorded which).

CDR3 in amino acids: CASSYGTSGRFGNEQFF. The chain is built from TRBV5-1 and TRBJ2-1; lacking DNA, the TRBD2 call made by TCRdb goes unchecked. The CDR3 has 17 residues. Germline V gene lookup returns CDR1 SGHRS and CDR2 YFSETQ.

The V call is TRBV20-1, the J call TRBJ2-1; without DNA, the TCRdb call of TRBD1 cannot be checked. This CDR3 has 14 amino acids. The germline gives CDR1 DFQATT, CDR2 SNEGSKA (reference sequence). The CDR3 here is CSAKRGGFYNEQFF.

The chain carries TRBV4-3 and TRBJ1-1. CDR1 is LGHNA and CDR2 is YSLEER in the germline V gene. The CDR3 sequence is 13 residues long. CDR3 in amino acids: CASSQQMNTEAFF.

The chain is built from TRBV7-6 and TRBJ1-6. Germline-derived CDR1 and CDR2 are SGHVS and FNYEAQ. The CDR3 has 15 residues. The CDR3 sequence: CASSLETKHNSPLHF.

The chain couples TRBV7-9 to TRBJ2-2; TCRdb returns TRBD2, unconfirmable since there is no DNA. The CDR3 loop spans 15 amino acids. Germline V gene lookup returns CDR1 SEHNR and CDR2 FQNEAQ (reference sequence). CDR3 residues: CASGTTGQSTGELFF.

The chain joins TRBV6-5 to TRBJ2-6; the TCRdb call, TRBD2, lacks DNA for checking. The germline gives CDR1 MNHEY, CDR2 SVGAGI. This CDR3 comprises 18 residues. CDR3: CASSSAGTLLSGANVLTF.

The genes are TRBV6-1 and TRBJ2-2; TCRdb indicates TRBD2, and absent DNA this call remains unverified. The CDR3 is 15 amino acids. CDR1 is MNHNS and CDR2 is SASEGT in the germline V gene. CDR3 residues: CASGPLTRNTGELFF.

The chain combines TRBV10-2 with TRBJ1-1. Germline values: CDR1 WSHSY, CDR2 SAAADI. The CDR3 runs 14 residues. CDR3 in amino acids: CASSESTGYTEAFF.

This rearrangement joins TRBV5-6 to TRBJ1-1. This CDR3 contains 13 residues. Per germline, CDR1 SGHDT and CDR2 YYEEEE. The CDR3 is CASSLWFGPEAFF.

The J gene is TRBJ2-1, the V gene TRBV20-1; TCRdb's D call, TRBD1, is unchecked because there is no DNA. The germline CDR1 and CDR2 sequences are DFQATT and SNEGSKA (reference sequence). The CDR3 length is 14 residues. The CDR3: CSARGGQGYNEQFF.

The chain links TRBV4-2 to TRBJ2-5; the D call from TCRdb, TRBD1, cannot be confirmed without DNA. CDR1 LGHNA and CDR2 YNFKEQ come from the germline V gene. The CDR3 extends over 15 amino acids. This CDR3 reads CASSQRAGDLETQYF.

CDR3 protein: CASSLGVAAPSYEQYF. The chain recombines TRBV5-1 with TRBJ2-7; checking the TCRdb D call of TRBD2 is not possible without DNA. The germline gives CDR1 SGHRS, CDR2 YFSETQ. This CDR3 is built from 16 residues.

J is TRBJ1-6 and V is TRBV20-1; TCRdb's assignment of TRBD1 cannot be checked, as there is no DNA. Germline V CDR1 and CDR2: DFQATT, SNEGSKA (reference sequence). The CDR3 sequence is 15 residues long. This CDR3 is CSANTLGTGNSPLHF.

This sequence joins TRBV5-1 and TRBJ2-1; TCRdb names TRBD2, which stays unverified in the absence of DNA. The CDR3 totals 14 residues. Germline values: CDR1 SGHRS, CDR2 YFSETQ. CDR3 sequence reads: CASASAESYNEQFF.

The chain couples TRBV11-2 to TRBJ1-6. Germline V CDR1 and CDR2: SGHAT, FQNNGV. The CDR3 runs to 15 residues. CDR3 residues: CASSLGVRNNSPLHF.

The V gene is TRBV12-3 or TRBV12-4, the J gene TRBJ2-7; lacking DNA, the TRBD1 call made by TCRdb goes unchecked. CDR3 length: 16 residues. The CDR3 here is CASSLMAGTSSYEQYF.

The CDR3 protein is CSANPGLLKETQYF. The chain recombines TRBV20-1 with TRBJ2-5; as DNA is missing, the TRBD2 call by TCRdb cannot be tested. This CDR3 spans 14 amino acids. Germline V gives CDR1 DFQATT, CDR2 SNEGSKA (reference sequence).

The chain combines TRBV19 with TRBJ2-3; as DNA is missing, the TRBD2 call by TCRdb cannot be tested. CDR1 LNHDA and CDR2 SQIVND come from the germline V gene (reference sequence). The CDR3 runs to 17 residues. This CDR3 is CASSARTSGGNTDTQYF.

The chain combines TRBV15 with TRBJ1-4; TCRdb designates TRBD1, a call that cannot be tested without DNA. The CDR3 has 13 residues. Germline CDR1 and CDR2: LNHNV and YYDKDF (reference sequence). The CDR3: CATSPWISQKLFF.

The CDR3 loop reads CASSPEPASPGEHEQYF. This chain joins TRBV5-6 and TRBJ2-7; as DNA is missing, the TRBD1 call by TCRdb cannot be tested. The CDR3 contains 17 residues. The germline gives CDR1 SGHDT, CDR2 YYEEEE.

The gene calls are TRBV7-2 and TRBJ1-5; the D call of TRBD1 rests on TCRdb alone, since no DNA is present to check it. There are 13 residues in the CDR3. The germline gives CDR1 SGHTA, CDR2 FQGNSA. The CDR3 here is CASSPLPWQPQHF. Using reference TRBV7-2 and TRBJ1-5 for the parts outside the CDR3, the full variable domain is GAGVSQSPSNKVTEKGKDVELRCDPISGHTALYWYRQSLGQGLEFLIYFQGNSAPDKSGLPSDRFSAERTGGSVSTLTIQRTQQEDSAVYLCASSPLPWQPQHFGDGTRLSIL.

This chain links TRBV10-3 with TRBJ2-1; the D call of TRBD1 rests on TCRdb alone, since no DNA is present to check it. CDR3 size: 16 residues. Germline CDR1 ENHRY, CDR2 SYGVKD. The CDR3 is CAISAKGQKLHNEQFF.

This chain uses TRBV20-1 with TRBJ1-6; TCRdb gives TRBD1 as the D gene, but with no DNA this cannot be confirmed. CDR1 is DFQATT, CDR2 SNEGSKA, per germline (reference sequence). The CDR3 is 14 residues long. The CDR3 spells CSASIGTGNSPLHF.